A single sample is the source of the 4 T cell receptor beta chains below, sequenced in a study of healthy donors' naive CD4 and CD8 T cells. Each TCR library used roughly 510 ng of total RNA and a linear amplification protocol. One entry per CDR3 protein results from TCRdb running MiXCR on the reads. The sample has some 190,000 distinct CDR3 sequences; around 80% are singletons. Input material: naive CD4+ and CD8+ T cells sorted from blood, pooled from several donors. Receptor source: a pool of human donors in good health; the sample pools cells from several healthy donors.

The genes are TRBV6-5 and TRBJ2-3; a possible D gene is TRBD2 (5 bases). The V gene's germline CDR1 is MNHEY and CDR2 SVGAGI. The V and J ends lost 5 bases and 0 bases respectively, with 12 bases between them. This CDR3 contains 15 residues. The CDR3: CASSLWTSSTDTQYF. The CDR3 DNA reads as TGTGCCAGCAGTCTTTGGACTTCCAGCACAGATACGCAGTATTTT.

This clonotype was counted between two and nine times. The junction differs from germline at one of its ends, possibly a read error. V gene TRBV29-1 combines with J gene TRBJ2-5, with D tentatively TRBD2 (5 bases). This CDR3 has 13 residues. Per germline, CDR1 SQVTM and CDR2 ANQGSEA. CDR3 loop: CSIEDGSVETQYF. In DNA form, the CDR3 reads TGCAGCATTGAGGATGGGAGCGTAGAGACCCAGTACTTC.

V and J are TRBV7-9 and TRBJ1-1, with D unclear. V was pared by 6 bases and J by 1 base, with 12 bases between. The CDR3 consists of 14 residues. CDR1 is SEHNR, CDR2 FQNEAQ, per germline (reference sequence). The CDR3 bases are TGTGCCAGCAGGTCGACCGGGGAGAACACTGAAGCTTTCTTT. This gives the protein CASRSTGENTEAFF.

The chain couples TRBV20-1 to TRBJ1-2, with a tentative D call TRBD1 (5 bases). From germline, CDR1 is DFQATT and CDR2 SNEGSKA (reference sequence). Trimming removed 1 base at V and 4 bases at J, with 7 bases between. CDR3 length: 12 residues. CDR3 DNA: TGCAGTGCTAGAGCAGGGCGCTATGGCTACACCTTC. Protein product: CSARAGRYGYTF.